Reported below is one T cell receptor beta chain. Germline loops: CDR1 MNHEY, CDR2 SVGAGI. CDR3 length: 13 residues. Deletions cut 2 bases from V and 3 bases from J, with 7 bases between. This sample is part of a study of control samples from healthy donors and cancer patients. Assay: immunoSEQ multiplex PCR; the TCRdb copy retains only in-frame clones and omits some. The profile shows about 86,000 clones, 85% to 95% of them singletons. Sequencing was performed on blood. The clonotype comes from a woman between 25 and 40 years old in good health. The J gene is TRBJ1-1, the V gene TRBV6-5, with no clear D. CDR3 nucleotide sequence: TGTGCCAGCAGTTACGGGCGATACACTGAAGCTTTCTTT. Protein sequence: CASSYGRYTEAFF.